These 10 T cell receptor beta chains share one sample of origin, sequenced in a study of blood T cell repertoires in COVID-19. Libraries were prepared by immunoSEQ multiplex PCR; TCRdb keeps only in-frame clonotypes and omits some of them. The data contain around 150,000 clones, roughly 80% of them singletons. The source material was peripheral blood. All receptors derive from a woman in her 50s with active or convalescent COVID-19.

The J gene is TRBJ2-1, the V gene TRBV7-2, with D possibly TRBD2 on 5 matching bases. CDR1 is SGHTA, CDR2 FQGNSA, per germline. The CDR3 runs to 14 residues. Trimming removed 7 bases at V and 7 bases at J, with 17 bases between. For the CDR3, the DNA is TGTGCCAGCAAGGATGAGCGGCGAAGTAATGAGCAGTTCTTC. This encodes CASKDERRSNEQFF.

The genes are TRBV3-1 (or the pseudogene TRBV3-2) and TRBJ2-1; 8 positions agree with TRBD2. Per germline, CDR1 LGHDT and CDR2 YNNKEL (reference sequence). The length of the CDR3 is 18 residues. The ends lost 3 bases at V and 4 bases at J; junction bases unmatched: 14. CDR3 residues: CASSHQFSRGARYNEQFF. The CDR3, as DNA: TGTGCCAGCAGCCACCAATTTTCGCGGGGGGCTAGATACAATGAGCAGTTCTTC.

The rearrangement links TRBV7-9 to TRBJ1-5; 7 nucleotides line up with TRBD1. CDR1 is SEHNR and CDR2 is FQNEAQ in the germline V gene (reference sequence). Trimming took 3 bases from V and 2 from J; bases not matched to a gene: 7. CDR3 length equals 16 residues. CDR3 region: CASSLNAGTGNQPQHF. In DNA, the CDR3 is TGTGCCAGCAGCTTGAACGCCGGGACAGGCAATCAGCCCCAGCATTTT.

The gene calls are TRBV5-6 and TRBJ2-7; D is possibly TRBD1 (7 bases). Trimming cost V 0 bases and J 0 bases, with 16 bases left between them. The CDR3 has 17 residues. Per germline, CDR1 SGHDT and CDR2 YYEEEE. The chain's CDR3 is CASSLGGGGPLSYEQYF. As DNA, the CDR3 is TGTGCCAGCAGCTTGGGAGGAGGGGGCCCCCTCTCCTACGAGCAGTACTTC. Variable domain in full (rest from reference TRBV5-6 and TRBJ2-7): DAGVTQSPTHLIKTRGQQVTLRCSPKSGHDTVSWYQQALGQGPQFIFQYYEEEERQRGNFPDRFSGHQFPNYSSELNVNALLLGDSALYLCASSLGGGGPLSYEQYFGPGTRLTVT.

The chain couples TRBV5-4 to TRBJ2-2, with 11 bases fitting TRBD2. Germline V gene data show CDR1 as SGHNT and CDR2 as YYREEE (reference sequence). The CDR3 loop spans 15 amino acids. V lost 9 bases, J lost 0 bases, and 4 bases stayed unmatched. DNA of the CDR3: TGTGCCACTGAGACTAGCGGGGCGAACACCGGGGAGCTGTTTTTT. It is translated as CATETSGANTGELFF.

The rearrangement uses TRBV18 and TRBJ2-5; D remains ambiguous. The length of the CDR3 is 13 residues. Germline V gene lookup returns CDR1 KGHSH and CDR2 LQKENI. Trimming took off 5 bases at V and 4 bases at J, with 11 bases between the two ends. The CDR3 DNA reads as TGTGCCAGCTCAGCGACACCACCAGAGACCCAGTACTTC. Translated, it gives CASSATPPETQYF.

This chain uses TRBV7-9 with TRBJ2-7; D might be TRBD2 (7 bases). This CDR3 is built from 14 residues. Germline CDR1 reads SEHNR; CDR2 reads FQNEAQ (reference sequence). Trimming removed 8 bases from V and 2 bases from J, with 16 bases in between. CDR3 amino acids: CASRRGGSPYEQYF. The CDR3 DNA sequence: TGTGCCAGCCGGAGGGGGGGATCCCCCTACGAGCAGTACTTC.

This rearrangement joins TRBV4-2 to TRBJ2-7; TRBD2 agrees at 14 bases. CDR1 and CDR2 (germline): LGHNA, YNFKEQ. The CDR3 sequence is 16 residues long. V shed 3 bases and J 3 bases; nucleotides not matched to a gene: 4. As DNA, the CDR3 is TGTGCCAGCAGCCAGGGACTAGCGGGAGTTAACTACGAGCAGTACTTC. This codes for CASSQGLAGVNYEQYF.

The rearrangement links TRBV6-2 or TRBV6-3 to TRBJ1-4; no clear D. The CDR3 has 12 residues. V lost 2 bases to trimming and J lost 7 bases, with 5 bases between them. Germline values: CDR1 MNHEY, CDR2 SVGEGT. This chain's CDR3 is CASSYNSEKLFF. The CDR3 coding sequence is TGTGCCAGCAGTTACAATAGTGAAAAACTGTTTTTT.

This clone has a handful of counts. This chain links TRBV6-6 with TRBJ1-5, with TRBD1 identical over 7 bases. The CDR3 runs 13 residues. V lost 7 bases and J lost 7; bases outside the gene matches: 7. Germline V CDR1 and CDR2: MNHNY, SVGAGI (reference sequence). CDR3 coding DNA: TGTGCCAGCATTAAAGACAGGGACCAGCCCCAGCATTTT. Its translation is CASIKDRDQPQHF.